This is a list of T cell receptor beta chains from one sample in a study of T cells in Graves' hyperthyroidism and ophthalmopathy. Each CDR3 protein is one row after TCRdb ran MiXCR on the multiplex PCR reads. Counted here are 450,000 to 700,000 distinct CDR3 sequences, under 60% occurring once; the ten biggest clones make up 7.5% to 8.5%. The sample consisted of peripheral blood or thyroid tissue (not recorded which). The receptors shown here come from a woman under 30 with Graves' hyperthyroidism. CDR3s include the opening cysteine and the closing phenylalanine or tryptophan. Some rows mark clone size as missing; the rest say once, few, many or name a class of expanded clone.

abundance: .
v_gene: TRBV29-1
CDR3aa: CSVASSPLETHEQYF

abundance: .
v_gene: TRBV9
CDR3aa: CASSVDGGDWQPQHF

abundance: .
v_gene: TRBV5-1
CDR3aa: CASSLGLGQVSNEKLFF

abundance: .
v_gene: TRBV5-1
CDR3aa: CASSFKLAGGREQFF

abundance: .
v_gene: TRBV25-1
CDR3aa: CASSEYYDNTGELFF

abundance: many
v_gene: TRBV6-2/TRBV6-3
CDR3aa: CASSYPRLADTYEQYF

abundance: many
v_gene: TRBV29-1
CDR3aa: CSAETQYF

abundance: .
v_gene: TRBV7-9
CDR3aa: CASSGPLGEQFF

abundance: many
v_gene: TRBV7-6
CDR3aa: CASSKETGVYEQYF

abundance: few
v_gene: TRBV27
CDR3aa: CASSGGVSGNTIYF

abundance: .
v_gene: TRBV7-6
CDR3aa: CASSKGHVTNYGYTF

abundance: .
v_gene: TRBV6-5
CDR3aa: CASTQGGQGAGELFF

abundance: many
v_gene: TRBV29-1
CDR3aa: CSVALAGNIQYF

abundance: many
v_gene: TRBV10-3
CDR3aa: CAISESGTEAFF

abundance: .
v_gene: TRBV20-1
CDR3aa: CSATSGTSGRDYEQYF

abundance: .
v_gene: TRBV12-3/TRBV12-4
CDR3aa: CAVGQGNQPQHF

abundance: once
v_gene: TRBV2
CDR3aa: CASREQGASQETQYF

abundance: .
v_gene: TRBV7-8
CDR3aa: CASSPVYNTGELFF

abundance: .
v_gene: TRBV2
CDR3aa: CASSASRGAYEKLFF

abundance: .
v_gene: TRBV5-1
CDR3aa: CASSLVLRGQGASHEQYF

abundance: many
v_gene: TRBV20-1
CDR3aa: CSGQGEAQEEQYF

abundance: .
v_gene: TRBV2
CDR3aa: CASSDISGSTDTQYF

abundance: many
v_gene: TRBV19
CDR3aa: CASSTRILGNQPQHF

abundance: .
v_gene: TRBV20-1
CDR3aa: CSARKRGGRGDYTEAFF

abundance: once
v_gene: TRBV7-3
CDR3aa: CASSPGTANVLTF

abundance: .
v_gene: TRBV7-9
CDR3aa: CASRQKPGTGLYGYTF

abundance: many
v_gene: TRBV12-3/TRBV12-4
CDR3aa: CASIKGPLINQPQHF

abundance: many
v_gene: TRBV12-3/TRBV12-4
CDR3aa: CASSFEGNGNTIYF

abundance: many
v_gene: TRBV9
CDR3aa: CASSVGLAEETQYF

abundance: many
v_gene: TRBV5-1
CDR3aa: CASSGAGTSDFQETQYF

abundance: .
v_gene: TRBV7-3
CDR3aa: CASSETSGSPHEQYF

abundance: few
v_gene: TRBV6-6
CDR3aa: CASRVAAYNEQFF

abundance: few
v_gene: TRBV5-1
CDR3aa: CASKIGTSNYEQYF

abundance: .
v_gene: TRBV10-3
CDR3aa: CAISPRLPGANVLTF

abundance: .
v_gene: TRBV20-1
CDR3aa: CSASGLDWTGGPNEQYF

abundance: many
v_gene: TRBV11-2
CDR3aa: CASSYPTGGVTEAFF

abundance: few
v_gene: TRBV5-5
CDR3aa: CASSLSDFYEQFF

abundance: .
v_gene: TRBV29-1
CDR3aa: CSVEGPVLGTEAFF

abundance: .
v_gene: TRBV7-2
CDR3aa: CASSGRGTRTDTQYF

abundance: .
v_gene: TRBV7-2
CDR3aa: CASSAEGQYF

abundance: .
v_gene: TRBV7-9
CDR3aa: CASGSTGVGSEQYF

abundance: .
v_gene: TRBV29-1
CDR3aa: CSAKGLVNTF

abundance: once
v_gene: TRBV6-6
CDR3aa: CASSYRDTGEHF

abundance: many
v_gene: TRBV12-5
CDR3aa: CASGPGPGIQETQYF

abundance: .
v_gene: TRBV10-3
CDR3aa: CAISDLQGGETQHF

abundance: .
v_gene: TRBV6-6
CDR3aa: CASSFPRRVNRNQPQHF

abundance: many
v_gene: TRBV12-3/TRBV12-4
CDR3aa: CASSLAEGEKLFF

abundance: few
v_gene: TRBV19
CDR3aa: CATEDRGHVGRGEQFF

abundance: many
v_gene: TRBV5-1
CDR3aa: CASSSDWGYTF

abundance: .
v_gene: TRBV2
CDR3aa: CASSARTGDTEAFF